This TCR beta chain was sequenced in a study of blood T cell repertoires in COVID-19. In the study overall: Acute and convalescent COVID-19 specimens originated in the United States, Italy and Spain. The cDNA or gDNA used as material had been derived from T cells, B-cell-depleted T cells, or PBMCs.

In the original processing: Amplification from reference gene primers served as the basis for estimated nucleated cell counts. The method was immunoSEQ multiplex PCR; TCRdb's version includes in-frame clones alone and lacks a portion of them. That table is the source of V, J and clone size, and D and trimming were worked out from the DNA. The data show 50,000 to 70,000 clones, around 87% seen once. The V end was cut by 8 bases, the J end by 13 bases, with 17 bases between. Per the germline V gene, CDR1 is MDHEN and CDR2 is SYDVKM. The CDR3 is 12 amino acids. This chain uses TRBV28 with TRBJ2-2; weak D call: TRBD2 (5 bases). The sequence was obtained from a human donor with active COVID-19. The donor label of this sample is uncertain. The sequenced sample consisted of peripheral blood. The CDR3 DNA reads as TGTGCCAGCGGGAGTCTGCAGGCGGGGCTGTTTTTT. It is translated as CASGSLQAGLFF.